The sequence of this T cell receptor beta chain was determined in a study of siplizumab effects on memory and regulatory T cells. This clone occurred once. Trimming stripped 0 bases from V and 7 bases from J, with 15 bases between. The germline gives CDR1 GTSNPN, CDR2 SVGIG (reference sequence). The CDR3 contains 14 residues. Only in-frame clones appear in the TCRdb table, and some are missing; sequencing was by immunoSEQ multiplex PCR. The sample includes over 85,000 clones, around 94% of them seen just once. This TCR was sampled from a human donor in good health. V gene TRBV30 combines with J gene TRBJ2-5; tentative D call: TRBD1 (5 bases). Material for sequencing was non-Treg CD4+ T cells sorted from blood. In DNA form, the CDR3 reads TGTGCCTGGAGTGTACAGGCCGGTCTAGGGACCCAGTACTTC. Amino acid sequence: CAWSVQAGLGTQYF.